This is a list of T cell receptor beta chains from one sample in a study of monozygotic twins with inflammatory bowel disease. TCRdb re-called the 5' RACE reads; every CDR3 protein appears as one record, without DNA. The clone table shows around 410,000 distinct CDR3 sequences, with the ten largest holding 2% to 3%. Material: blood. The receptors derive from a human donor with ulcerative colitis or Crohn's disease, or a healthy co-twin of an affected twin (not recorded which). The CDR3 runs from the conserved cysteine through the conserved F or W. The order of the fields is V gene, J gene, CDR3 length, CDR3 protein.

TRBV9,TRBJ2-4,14,CASSVALRRDIQYF
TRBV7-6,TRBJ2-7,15,CASSSSGQGPYEQYF
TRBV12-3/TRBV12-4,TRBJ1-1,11,CASSRGVGAFF
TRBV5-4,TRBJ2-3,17,CASSPDRVSFSTDTQYF
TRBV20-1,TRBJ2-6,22,CSAREEHPQQGILPSGANVLTF
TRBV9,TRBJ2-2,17,CASSVGGLWANTGELFF
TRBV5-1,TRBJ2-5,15,CASSLGSIRKETQYF
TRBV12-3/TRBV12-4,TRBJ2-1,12,CASSFIAGEQFF
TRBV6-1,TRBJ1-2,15,CASRKQGTRNYGYTF
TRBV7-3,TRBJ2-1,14,CASKLGRGSIEQFF